One and the same sample provided the 26 T cell receptor beta chains below, sequenced in a study of shared clonotypes between healthy human individuals. TCRdb's copy holds only in-frame clones and misses some; the assay was immunoSEQ multiplex PCR. The sample holds about a million clones, over 60% seen once. The sample taken for sequencing was memory CD4+ T cells sorted from blood. Subset denoted: CD45RA-negative fraction. The receptors were gathered from a man younger than 35 in good health.

This clone was counted many times. The rearrangement joins TRBV19 to TRBJ2-7; a possible D gene is TRBD1 (7 bases). Germline V gene lookup returns CDR1 LNHDA and CDR2 SQIVND (reference sequence). The CDR3 length is 16 residues. V was shortened by 7 bases and J by 5 bases, with 24 bases between the two germline ends. Written as DNA, the CDR3 is TGTGCCAGTACCAATAACAGGGGACCAGCGGGCAACGAGCAGTACTTC. Encoded protein: CASTNNRGPAGNEQYF.

Comments on this clone: Additional DNA sequences in this sample encode the identical CDR3. This chain connects TRBV6-6 to TRBJ2-7; 8 nucleotides align to TRBD2. V lost 9 bases, J lost 3 bases, and 10 bases stayed unmatched. Germline values: CDR1 MNHNY, CDR2 SVGAGI (reference sequence). The CDR3 is 14 residues long. This CDR3 reads CASSTSGSNYEQYF. CDR3 coding DNA: TGTGCCAGTTCCACAAGCGGGAGTAACTACGAGCAGTACTTC.

The chain uses TRBV4-1 and TRBJ2-2; no firm D call. Germline V gene data show CDR1 as MGHRA and CDR2 as YSYEKL. This CDR3 contains 16 residues. Trimming removed 1 base from V and 0 bases from J, with 9 bases in between. CDR3 residues: CASSQVGRPNTGELFF. CDR3 coding DNA: TGCGCCAGCAGCCAAGTAGGCCGACCGAACACCGGGGAGCTGTTTTTT.

The chain joins TRBV5-4 to TRBJ1-2; no definite D call. V lost 0 bases, J lost 2 bases, and 8 bases lay in between. CDR3 size: 14 residues. Germline CDR1 is SGHNT and CDR2 is YYREEE (reference sequence). In nucleotides, the CDR3 is TGTGCCAGCAGCTTGGCCCGGGAAAACTATGGCTACACCTTC. Amino acids: CASSLARENYGYTF.

Points on this clone: Additional DNA sequences in this sample encode the identical CDR3. The chain carries TRBV19 and TRBJ1-5; a possible D gene is TRBD1 (5 bases). The CDR3 covers 13 residues. Germline V gene lookup returns CDR1 LNHDA and CDR2 SQIVND (reference sequence). V was cut by 5 bases and J by 4 bases, with 9 bases left in between. CDR3: CASSRQSNQPQHF. CDR3 sequence (DNA): TGTGCCAGTAGTCGACAGTCAAATCAGCCCCAGCATTTT.

The chain uses TRBV7-2 and TRBJ1-3; D unclear. The CDR3 is 14 residues long. V lost 7 bases and J 3 bases, leaving 13 bases between the germline ends. Germline CDR1 is SGHTA and CDR2 is FQGNSA. The CDR3 spells CASTFGGLGNTIYF. The CDR3 DNA reads TGTGCCAGCACCTTCGGAGGGCTTGGAAACACCATATATTTT.

The chain combines TRBV18 with TRBJ2-2, with D tentatively TRBD1 (5 bases). Germline values: CDR1 KGHSH, CDR2 LQKENI. Trimming shortened V by 0 bases and J by 4 bases, and 6 bases separated the two germline ends. CDR3 length equals 14 residues. CDR3 bases: TGTGCCAGCTCACCACCAGGGGCCACCGGGGAGCTGTTTTTT. Translating gives CASSPPGATGELFF.

This chain uses TRBV27 with TRBJ1-6; D possibly corresponds to TRBD1 (6 bases). Deletions cut 3 bases from V and 10 bases from J, with 13 bases between. This CDR3 region has 14 residues. The V gene's germline CDR1 is MNHEY and CDR2 SMNVEV (reference sequence). As DNA, the CDR3 is TGTGCCAGCAGTTTTTTACAGGGTGGATCACCCCTCCACTTT. Translating it yields CASSFLQGGSPLHF.

The sample holds a few counts of this clone. The chain is built from TRBV11-2 and TRBJ1-2; the D is unclear. Germline CDR1 and CDR2: SGHAT and FQNNGV. V lost 0 bases to trimming and J lost 7 bases, with 12 bases between them. The CDR3 contains 14 residues. The CDR3 loop reads CASSLEGGVGGYTF. The CDR3 bases are TGTGCCAGCAGCTTAGAGGGTGGGGTTGGTGGCTACACCTTC.

The rearrangement joins TRBV6-6 to TRBJ1-2; 10 positions match TRBD1. The trim removed 6 bases at V and 2 bases at J, leaving 6 bases unmatched. Germline CDR1 and CDR2: MNHNY and SVGAGI (reference sequence). The CDR3 sequence is 15 residues long. CDR3 in DNA: TGTGCCAGCAGACCTCCGGGACAGGGGAACTATGGCTACACCTTC. It encodes CASRPPGQGNYGYTF.

The V and J genes are TRBV7-8 and TRBJ1-1, with D unresolved. The germline gives CDR1 SGHVS, CDR2 FQNEAQ. V lost 3 bases, J lost 0 bases, and 11 bases lay in between. The CDR3 extends over 15 amino acids. DNA for the CDR3: TGTGCCAGCAGCTTTGGACGGGGAGTGAACACTGAAGCTTTCTTT. It is translated as CASSFGRGVNTEAFF.

The genes are TRBV10-3 and TRBJ2-1, with 9 bases aligning to TRBD1. The V and J ends lost 4 bases and 5 bases, in that order; junction bases with no gene match: 9. In germline, CDR1 is ENHRY, CDR2 SYGVKD. The CDR3 length is 16 residues. CDR3 in amino acids: CAISGVWDRDHNEQFF. For the CDR3, the DNA is TGTGCCATCAGTGGCGTGTGGGACAGGGACCACAATGAGCAGTTCTTC.

The genes are TRBV7-6 and TRBJ2-5; D perhaps matches TRBD2 (5 bases). Germline V gene lookup returns CDR1 SGHVS and CDR2 FNYEAQ. The V gene lost 2 bases and the J gene lost 0 bases, with 7 bases spanning the gap. The length of the CDR3 is 14 residues. The CDR3 sequence: CASSLYGDQETQYF. In nucleotides, the CDR3 is TGTGCCAGCAGCTTATACGGGGACCAAGAGACCCAGTACTTC.

The chain links TRBV5-4 to TRBJ1-2; D perhaps matches TRBD1 (5 bases). The germline gives CDR1 SGHNT, CDR2 YYREEE (reference sequence). Trimming pared 3 bases from V and 10 bases from J, leaving 16 bases between. The CDR3 covers 13 residues. CDR3 sequence reads: CASSSGTVEDYTF. The CDR3 DNA follows: TGTGCCAGCAGCTCCGGGACCGTTGAAGACTACACCTTC. The full variable domain, rest sourced from reference TRBV5-4 and TRBJ1-2, is ETGVTQSPTHLIKTRGQQVTLRCSSQSGHNTVSWYQQALGQGPQFIFQYYREEENGRGNFPPRFSGLQFPNYSSELNVNALELDDSALYLCASSSGTVEDYTFGSGTRLTVV.

The chain combines TRBV5-1 with TRBJ2-1; the D gene is possibly TRBD2 (7 bases). V gave up 0 bases and J gave up 6 bases, with 19 bases separating them. The CDR3 covers 17 residues. CDR1 and CDR2 (germline): SGHRS, YFSETQ. The CDR3 region is CASSLGGGTTHPNEQFF. DNA for the CDR3: TGCGCCAGCAGCTTGGGAGGGGGGACTACCCACCCCAATGAGCAGTTCTTC.

The chain carries TRBV30 and TRBJ2-7; D remains unclear. This CDR3 has 16 amino acids. CDR1 and CDR2 from the germline V gene are GTSNPN and SVGIG (reference sequence). V shed 3 bases and J shed 3 bases, with 21 bases lying between them. CDR3 residues: CAWRCPPHVPGYEQYF. CDR3 nucleotide sequence: TGTGCCTGGAGATGCCCACCTCATGTCCCGGGCTACGAGCAGTACTTC.

V usage is TRBV5-1 and J usage is TRBJ2-3, with 7 positions matching TRBD2. Trimming at V came to 0 bases and at J to 2 bases, leaving 6 bases not matched to a gene. Germline CDR1 and CDR2: SGHRS and YFSETQ. This CDR3 region has 16 residues. In DNA, the CDR3 is TGCGCCAGCAGCTTGGAGGGACTACAAATCACAGATACGCAGTATTTT. Its translation is CASSLEGLQITDTQYF.

This clone was detected once. This chain uses TRBV6-5 with TRBJ1-3; 7 bases fit TRBD1. The trim removed 5 bases at V and 3 bases at J, leaving 7 bases unmatched. CDR3 length: 15 residues. The germline CDR1 and CDR2 sequences are MNHEY and SVGAGI. This chain's CDR3 is CASSTTGLGGNTIYF. The CDR3 nucleotides are TGTGCCAGCAGTACGACAGGGTTGGGTGGAAACACCATATATTTT.

In its sample, this clone was seen once. J is TRBJ1-4 and V is TRBV4-1, with D perhaps matching TRBD1 (6 bases). The germline V gene encodes CDR1 MGHRA and CDR2 YSYEKL. This CDR3 has 15 amino acids. V lost 0 bases and J lost 5, with 10 bases in between. In nucleotides, the CDR3 is TGCGCCAGCAGCCAAGAGAACAGGGCGAATGAAAAACTGTTTTTT. Its translation: CASSQENRANEKLFF.

This chain connects TRBV27 to TRBJ2-3, with D possibly being TRBD2 (5 bases). CDR3 size: 17 residues. Trimming stripped 3 bases from V and 0 bases from J, with 16 bases between. The germline V gene encodes CDR1 MNHEY and CDR2 SMNVEV (reference sequence). As DNA, the CDR3 is TGTGCCAGCAGTTTGTCTGAGGGCTTCCTTAGCACAGATACGCAGTATTTT. Translated, it gives CASSLSEGFLSTDTQYF.

This chain joins TRBV7-9 and TRBJ2-4, with 8 bases lining up with TRBD1. CDR1 is SEHNR and CDR2 is FQNEAQ in the germline V gene (reference sequence). With 4 bases clipped from V and 0 bases from J, the junction kept 2 bases outside the gene matches. The CDR3 is 15 amino acids. The CDR3 nucleotides are TGTGCCAGCAGCTGGGACAGGCTAGCCAAAAACATTCAGTACTTC. Protein product: CASSWDRLAKNIQYF. Full variable domain (outside the CDR3, taken from reference TRBV7-9 and TRBJ2-4): DTGVSQNPRHKITKRGQNVTFRCDPISEHNRLYWYRQTLGQGPEFLTYFQNEAQLEKSRLLSDRFSAERPKGSFSTLEIQRTEQGDSAMYLCASSWDRLAKNIQYFGAGTRLSVL.

This chain uses TRBV27 with TRBJ2-1, with 14 bases aligning to TRBD2. Germline trimming cut 6 bases from V and 7 bases from J; bases unmatched to any gene: 2. The length of the CDR3 is 14 residues. The germline gives CDR1 MNHEY, CDR2 SMNVEV (reference sequence). The CDR3 DNA sequence: TGTGCCAGCAGGCGGACTAGCGGGAGGAATGAGCAGTTCTTC. Translated, it gives CASRRTSGRNEQFF.

The chain has TRBV7-9 and TRBJ1-5; tentatively, D is TRBD1 (5 bases). Germline CDR1 and CDR2: SEHNR and FQNEAQ (reference sequence). Trimming cost V 5 bases and J 5 bases, with 16 bases left between them. The CDR3 has 15 amino acids. The CDR3 region is CASSPPGRGDQPQHF. The CDR3 DNA follows: TGTGCCAGCAGCCCCCCAGGGAGAGGGGATCAGCCCCAGCATTTT. The variable domain in full, completed from reference TRBV7-9 and TRBJ1-5, reads DTGVSQNPRHKITKRGQNVTFRCDPISEHNRLYWYRQTLGQGPEFLTYFQNEAQLEKSRLLSDRFSAERPKGSFSTLEIQRTEQGDSAMYLCASSPPGRGDQPQHFGDGTRLSIL.

This clone was seen once. This chain uses TRBV25-1 with TRBJ2-5; 7 bases map to TRBD1. Trimming at V came to 2 bases and at J to 2 bases, leaving 5 bases not matched to a gene. The CDR3 is 15 residues long. The germline gives CDR1 MGHDK, CDR2 SYGVNS. The CDR3 sequence: CASSEDRDRQETQYF. The CDR3 region has the DNA TGTGCCAGCAGTGAAGACCGGGACAGACAAGAGACCCAGTACTTC. The complete variable domain, with remaining parts taken from reference TRBV25-1 and TRBJ2-5, reads EADIYQTPRYLVIGTGKKITLECSQTMGHDKMYWYQQDPGMELHLIHYSYGVNSTEKGDLSSESTVSRIRTEHFPLTLESARPSHTSQYLCASSEDRDRQETQYFGPGTRLLVL.

This chain joins TRBV5-1 and TRBJ2-3; the match to TRBD2 covers 10 bases. Per the germline V gene, CDR1 is SGHRS and CDR2 is YFSETQ. V lost 5 bases to trimming and J lost 4 bases; unmatched junction nucleotides: 7. The CDR3 loop spans 15 amino acids. The CDR3 sequence is CASRILAGTADTQYF. In nucleotides, the CDR3 is TGCGCCAGCAGAATACTAGCGGGGACAGCAGATACGCAGTATTTT.

The V call is TRBV7-9, the J call TRBJ1-6; no firm D call. The V end lost 5 bases, the J end lost 10 bases, and 15 bases lay between the germline ends. The germline CDR1 and CDR2 sequences are SEHNR and FQNEAQ (reference sequence). The CDR3 extends over 14 amino acids. CDR3 amino acids: CASSQGSFGSPLHF. Written as DNA, the CDR3 is TGTGCCAGCAGCCAAGGGAGTTTTGGATCACCCCTCCACTTT. The full variable domain, with the rest looked up from reference TRBV7-9 and TRBJ1-6, is DTGVSQNPRHKITKRGQNVTFRCDPISEHNRLYWYRQTLGQGPEFLTYFQNEAQLEKSRLLSDRFSAERPKGSFSTLEIQRTEQGDSAMYLCASSQGSFGSPLHFGNGTRLTVT.